These 20 T cell receptor beta chains share one sample of origin, sequenced in a study of T cells expressing NK-cell markers. TCRdb reprocessed the 5' RACE reads and stores each CDR3 protein as one record, lacking DNA. Its table records about 460,000 distinct CDR3 sequences. The source material was blood T cells: a sorted CD56 or NKG2C T cell subset, CD4+ or CD8+ T cells, or bulk PBMC T cells (not recorded which). These receptors originate from a woman in her fifties or sixties in good health.

The chain combines TRBV21-1 with TRBJ2-1; TCRdb picks TRBD2, but there is no DNA to check that call. TRBV21-1 is termed a pseudogene. The length of the CDR3 is 17 residues. CDR3 sequence reads: CASSITTSPISYNEQFF.

The V and J genes are TRBV6-5 and TRBJ2-5; TCRdb returns TRBD2, unconfirmable since there is no DNA. The CDR3 sequence is 12 residues long. Germline CDR1 is MNHEY and CDR2 is SVGAGI. This CDR3 is CASSSPTRTQYF.

This sequence joins TRBV24-1 and TRBJ2-1; with no DNA, the TCRdb D assignment of TRBD1 cannot be verified. The CDR3 runs 12 residues. Germline V lookup: CDR1 KGHDR, CDR2 SFDVKD. The CDR3 spells CATSDPGNEQFF.

The V call is TRBV6-1, the J call TRBJ1-6; absent DNA, TCRdb's TRBD1 call cannot be checked. Germline V CDR1 and CDR2: MNHNS, SASEGT. The CDR3 is 13 amino acids. CDR3 protein: CASRGGQNSPLHF.

The chain joins TRBV12-3 or TRBV12-4 to TRBJ2-1; TCRdb's D call of TRBD2 is untestable without DNA. The CDR3 runs 18 residues. The chain's CDR3 is CASSSAGLAGGNYNEQFF.

V and J are TRBV29-1 and TRBJ1-1. The germline CDR1 and CDR2 sequences are SQVTM and ANQGSEA. The CDR3 sequence is 14 residues long. The CDR3 loop is CSVDSKGQNTEAFF.

CDR3 amino acids: CASSLPWTGTDSGANVLTF. The chain combines TRBV27 with TRBJ2-6; TCRdb proposes TRBD1, but this gene call is untestable without DNA. From germline, CDR1 is MNHEY and CDR2 SMNVEV (reference sequence). This CDR3 has 19 amino acids.

V gene TRBV10-3 combines with J gene TRBJ2-1; TCRdb selects TRBD1, and the lack of DNA leaves this call unchecked. The CDR3 is made up of 13 amino acids. Germline-derived CDR1 and CDR2 are ENHRY and SYGVKD. CDR3: CATQGAGVNEQFF.

The V call is TRBV24-1, the J call TRBJ2-3; lacking DNA, the TRBD1 call made by TCRdb goes unchecked. CDR1 KGHDR and CDR2 SFDVKD come from the germline V gene. The CDR3 spans 17 residues. This CDR3 is CATSEGGFESAPDTQYF.

The chain employs TRBV7-9 and TRBJ2-2; TCRdb returns TRBD1, unconfirmable since there is no DNA. Germline lookup yields CDR1 SEHNR and CDR2 FQNEAQ (reference sequence). The CDR3 consists of 15 residues. The CDR3 loop reads CASSLALQGTGELFF.

V usage is TRBV4-1 and J usage is TRBJ2-2. The CDR3 is 14 residues long. Germline assignment: CDR1 MGHRA and CDR2 YSYEKL. The CDR3 loop reads CASSQHTGTGELFF.

The rearrangement uses TRBV5-1 and TRBJ2-5. In germline, CDR1 is SGHRS, CDR2 YFSETQ. This CDR3 contains 15 residues. The CDR3 protein is CASSLASLSEETQYF. Full variable domain (outside the CDR3, taken from reference TRBV5-1 and TRBJ2-5): KAGVTQTPRYLIKTRGQQVTLSCSPISGHRSVSWYQQTPGQGLQFLFEYFSETQRNKGNFPGRFSGRQFSNSRSEMNVSTLELGDSALYLCASSLASLSEETQYFGPGTRLLVL.

The V and J genes are TRBV10-2 and TRBJ1-5. The CDR3 sequence is 12 residues long. CDR1 WSHSY and CDR2 SAAADI come from the germline V gene. This CDR3 reads CASSDAGQPQHF.

This chain links TRBV12-3 or TRBV12-4 with TRBJ1-5. This CDR3 region has 14 residues. The CDR3 reads CASSSRGGKQPQHF.

This chain joins TRBV5-1 and TRBJ1-1; TCRdb's D gene call, TRBD1, goes unchecked for lack of DNA. The CDR3 covers 16 residues. CDR1 and CDR2 (germline): SGHRS, YFSETQ. The CDR3 region is CASSKTGFPMNTEAFF.

V gene TRBV5-4 combines with J gene TRBJ2-3. The CDR3 is 15 amino acids. Germline values: CDR1 SGHNT, CDR2 YYREEE (reference sequence). CDR3 protein: CASSYLAPSTDTQYF.

V usage is TRBV20-1 and J usage is TRBJ2-3; the TCRdb D gene call, TRBD2, has no DNA to confirm it. Germline CDR1 reads DFQATT; CDR2 reads SNEGSKA (reference sequence). The CDR3 has 16 amino acids. CDR3 region: CSAPKISGRTKDTQYF.

The J gene is TRBJ2-3, the V gene TRBV12-3 or TRBV12-4; TCRdb designates TRBD2, a call that cannot be tested without DNA. The CDR3 has 13 residues. CDR3 sequence: CASSWSPEDTQYF.

The chain joins TRBV27 to TRBJ2-7; the TCRdb call, TRBD2, lacks DNA for checking. The CDR3 consists of 15 residues. The V gene's germline CDR1 is MNHEY and CDR2 SMNVEV (reference sequence). The CDR3: CASSLTGLASYEQYF.

The chain employs TRBV3-1 and TRBJ2-1. Germline loops: CDR1 LGHDT, CDR2 YNNKEL (reference sequence). The CDR3 is 14 amino acids. CDR3 sequence: CASSHSLFRYEQFF.